Below are 2 T cell receptor beta chains sequenced from a single sample in a study of blood T cell repertoires in COVID-19. Sequencing used immunoSEQ multiplex PCR; TCRdb keeps in-frame clones, though not all of them. Counted here are 85,000 to 130,000 clones, 70% to 75% occurring once; the ten biggest clones make up about 0.85%. The sequencing sample was made of peripheral blood. The receptors originated from a human donor with acute or convalescent COVID-19. The donor label of this sample is uncertain.

The V gene is TRBV7-9, the J gene TRBJ2-3; D unresolved. V lost 2 bases and J lost 5, with 14 bases in between. The length of the CDR3 is 15 residues. Germline V gene data show CDR1 as SEHNR and CDR2 as FQNEAQ (reference sequence). CDR3 sequence reads: CASSLSRRGGDTQYF. CDR3 sequence (DNA): TGTGCCAGCAGCTTATCTCGTCGCGGTGGAGATACGCAGTATTTT.

This chain joins TRBV7-2 and TRBJ2-3; D remains unclear. Germline CDR1 is SGHTA and CDR2 is FQGNSA. CDR3 length: 12 amino acids. Deletions cut 2 bases from V and 7 bases from J, with 7 bases between. CDR3 DNA sequence: TGTGCCAGCAGCTTATACATGAATACGCAGTATTTT. Translation gives CASSLYMNTQYF.